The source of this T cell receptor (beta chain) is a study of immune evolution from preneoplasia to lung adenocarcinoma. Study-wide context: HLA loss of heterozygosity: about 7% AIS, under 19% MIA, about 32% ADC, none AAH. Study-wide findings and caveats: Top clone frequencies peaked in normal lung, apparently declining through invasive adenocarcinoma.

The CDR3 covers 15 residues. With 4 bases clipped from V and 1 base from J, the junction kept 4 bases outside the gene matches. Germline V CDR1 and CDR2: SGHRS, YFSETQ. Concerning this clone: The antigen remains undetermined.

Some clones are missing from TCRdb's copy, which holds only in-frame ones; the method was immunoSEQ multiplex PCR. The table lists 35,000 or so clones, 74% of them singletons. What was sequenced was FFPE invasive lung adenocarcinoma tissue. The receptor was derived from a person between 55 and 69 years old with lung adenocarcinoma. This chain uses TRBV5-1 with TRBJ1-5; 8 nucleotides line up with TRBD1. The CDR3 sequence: CASSRTGSSNQPQHF. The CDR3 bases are TGCGCCAGCAGCCGGACAGGGTCCAGCAATCAGCCCCAGCATTTT.